This TCR beta chain is drawn from a study of siplizumab effects on memory and regulatory T cells. Sequencing was performed with immunoSEQ multiplex PCR; in TCRdb, only in-frame clones are kept and a portion is missing. The sample has fewer than 100,000 clones, approximately 95% seen once. This CDR3 contains 13 residues. Trimming took 11 bases from V and 7 from J, leaving 18 bases between them. Looked up from germline, CDR1 is LNHDA and CDR2 is SQIVND (reference sequence). This clone was counted once. Its antigen is not identified. Broader study findings: Mappable alloreactive CD4+ clones were on average around 70% Treg-derived with siplizumab, less than 30% in controls.

Sequenced: non-Treg CD4+ T cells sorted from blood. The rearrangement joins TRBV19 to TRBJ1-5, with D perhaps matching TRBD1 (5 bases). The clonotype originates from a human donor in good health. CDR3 coding DNA: TGTGCCGCGACGGGGCTGCCGGGCCAGCCCCAGCATTTT. Its protein is CAATGLPGQPQHF.